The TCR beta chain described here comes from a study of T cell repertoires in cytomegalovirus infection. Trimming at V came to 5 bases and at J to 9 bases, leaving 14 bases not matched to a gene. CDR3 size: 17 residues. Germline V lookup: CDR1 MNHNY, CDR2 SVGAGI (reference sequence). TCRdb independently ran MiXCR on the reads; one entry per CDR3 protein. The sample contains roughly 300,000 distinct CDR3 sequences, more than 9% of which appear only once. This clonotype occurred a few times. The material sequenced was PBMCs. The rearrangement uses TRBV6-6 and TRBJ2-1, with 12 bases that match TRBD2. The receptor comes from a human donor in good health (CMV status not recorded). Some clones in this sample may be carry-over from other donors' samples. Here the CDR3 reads CASSQTTQLAGGAEQFF. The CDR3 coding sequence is TGTGCCAGCAGTCAAACAACTCAACTAGCGGGGGGCGCTGAGCAGTTCTTC.